The sequence of this T cell receptor (beta chain) was determined in a study of vaccination effects on CD4 cells after COVID-19 (dated by TCRdb to 2021 to 2024). Study-wide context: In the ViraFEST assay, PBMC were stimulated with viral peptide pools, and antigen-specific CD4+ T cell clonotypes were then identified by expansion using TCR sequencing. Each participant got two doses of an mRNA SARS-CoV-2 vaccine, either BNT162b2 or mRNA-1273. Approximately 2.1 million PBMC per well were cultured in IMDM with about 4.5% human AB serum, around 9.1 IU/ml IL-2 and gentamicin, plus 10 ug/ml peptides. The study compared SARS-CoV-2 spike-specific CD4+ TCR repertoires before and after mRNA vaccination in COVID-19 convalescent patients and infection-naive vaccine recipients. The full study included over 8 COVID-19 convalescent patients and several SARS-CoV-2-naive healthy vaccine recipients. The Oncomine TCR Beta short-read assay on an Illumina iSeq 100 was used to sequence cultures from other donors in the study. Study-wide conclusions, independent of this receptor: Limitations of the study were the small number of convalescent patients and the absence of early post-infection timepoints. Among healthy vaccine recipients, nearly all vaccine-induced clones were SARS-CoV-2 mono-reactive, and only 1 of 255 was cross-reactive with common cold coronaviruses. Both infection-induced and vaccine-induced clones contracted markedly at late post-vaccination timepoints, which is consistent with waning T cell responses.

About this clone itself: The specificity of this receptor is unknown. Base qualities were left out, and no much larger clone turns up one base away.

Looking up the germline V gene yields CDR1 SGHTS and CDR2 YDEGEE. The germline V and J ends show losses of 4 bases and 0 bases respectively, and no gene match explains 4 bases of the junction. From its cysteine to its phenylalanine, the CDR3 spans 15 amino acids. Only the CDR3 DNA stays, 45 bases, in frame from base 1. Receptor libraries were prepared by the immunoSEQ multiplex PCR assay. DNA from the cultured, isolated CD4+ T cells was subjected to TCR beta CDR3 sequencing. From the authors' description of their analysis: Non-productive TCR sequences were removed, reads were trimmed to the CDR3 region, and CDR3s of at least 7 amino acids were retained. The MANAFEST web app was used to pick out antigen-specific clonotypes by comparing their expansion in peptide wells with that in reference cultures. To be called positive, a clone needed expansion at FDR<0.05 compared with the reference and with all other wells, an odds ratio greater than 5, and a frequency greater than 0.1% in two replicate wells. Cross-reactive clonotypes were defined as significantly expanded in SARS-CoV-2 spike wells and in at least one common cold coronavirus spike condition. Using the stringdist R package, CDR3 similarity was measured by Levenshtein distance, and unrooted trees were constructed with ape in R 3.6.1. Imported from immuneACCESS, the table was reduced by TCRdb to in-frame sequences with V and J called. These copies leave out some clones; in studies compared against another copy, an unresolved V gene accounts for under half, and the cause of the remainder is not known. V, J and clone size are taken as reported in that table, and D and trimming were inferred from the DNA itself. Here the sample has tens of thousands of clones; 60% to 85% occur a single time. Approximately 2.8% of the sample goes to the ten largest clones.

After roughly 11 days of culture, CD4+ T cells were isolated with the EasySep CD4+ T cell isolation kit. The absence of prior SARS-CoV-2 infection in healthy vaccine recipients was confirmed by negative nucleocapsid antibodies before and after vaccination. Half of the culture medium was replaced with fresh IL-2-containing medium on days 3 and 7. Unless otherwise noted, each peptide stimulation condition was cultured in triplicate wells. Using Ficoll-Paque Plus gradient centrifugation, PBMC were separated from whole blood and then either used fresh or cryopreserved at -140C. The QIAamp micro DNA kit was used to extract genomic DNA from the cultured CD4+ T cells.

The rearrangement combines TRBV5-8 with TRBJ1-3; 7 central bases correspond to TRBD1. The sample in question was CD4+ T cells from PBMCs cultured without peptide, obtained before COVID-19 vaccination. The receptor was isolated from a human donor who received a COVID-19 vaccine. The CDR3 corresponds to CASSTQGDSGNTIYF. The DNA is TGTGCCAGCAGCACTCAGGGGGACTCTGGAAACACCATATATTTT. This CDR3, with the reference TRBV5-8 and TRBJ1-3 proteins standing in past its ends, gives the full variable domain EAGVTQSPTHLIKTRGQQATLRCSPISGHTSVYWYQQALGLGLQFLLWYDEGEERNRGNFPPRFSGRQFPNYSSELNVNALELEDSALYLCASSTQGDSGNTIYFGEGSWLTVV.